Here is one T cell receptor beta chain with its context. With a J-beta primer mix and a sample-barcoded 5' primer, a second PCR ran about 7 to 11 cycles. MiXCR, applied by TCRdb to the 5' RACE reads, yields one record per CDR3 protein. The table has roughly 2 million distinct CDR3 sequences, just under 50% seen once. This sample stems from a study of blood T cells in healthy people across ages. The CDR3 runs 13 residues. V lost 2 bases, J lost 3 bases, and 5 bases lay in between. Germline V gives CDR1 MNHEY, CDR2 SVGEGT. The genes are TRBV6-2 or TRBV6-3 and TRBJ2-1; D remains ambiguous. The clonotype comes from a woman aged 40 to 55 in good health. Sequenced material: blood. The CDR3 loop is CASSYRFYNEQFF. The CDR3 DNA reads TGTGCCAGCAGTTACCGCTTCTACAATGAGCAGTTCTTC.